This T cell receptor beta chain was found in a study of T cells in Graves' hyperthyroidism and ophthalmopathy. Overall study: At initial diagnosis, before any treatment had begun, peripheral blood was obtained.

RNA transcripts were the template for amplifying TCR beta CDR3 regions. RT-PCR in the first round (using the HTBI primer set) targeted the TCR CDR3. A single record per CDR3 protein comes from TCRdb applying MiXCR to the multiplex PCR reads. Of 300,000 to 450,000 distinct CDR3 sequences listed, 15% to 20% were seen once; the top ten hold 15% to 19%. Each ophthalmopathy patient scored at least 3 on the Clinical Activity Score and at least 4 on NOSPECS grade, with duration under 3 months. The sample was blood. The sequence came from a woman aged 40 to 49 with Graves' ophthalmopathy.

CDR3 nucleotides: TGTGCCAGCAGGATCAACGTAGAGCTCCAGTACTTC. Its translation is CASRINVELQYF. The chain uses TRBV2 and TRBJ2-7, with D hard to call. Germline-derived CDR1 and CDR2 are SNHLY and FYNNEI. Trimming shortened V by 6 bases and J by 10 bases, and 16 bases separated the two germline ends. The CDR3 extends over 12 amino acids.